This T cell receptor beta chain was captured in a study of early T cells in non-severe SARS-CoV-2 infection. Trimming took 4 bases from V and 10 from J; bases not matched to a gene: 8. Germline CDR1 LGHDT, CDR2 YNNKEL (reference sequence). This CDR3 region has 15 residues. This clonotype showed up just a few times. TCRdb ran MiXCR on the 5' RACE reads and lists one entry per CDR3 protein. The sample includes tens of thousands of distinct CDR3 sequences, roughly 13% seen only once; the top ten take 10%. The chain couples TRBV3-1 to TRBJ1-6; 9 positions agree with TRBD1. Sequencing was carried out using whole blood. The sequence was obtained from an adult who was a healthcare worker with PCR-confirmed SARS-CoV-2 infection or an uninfected control (not recorded which). In DNA form, the CDR3 reads TGTGCCAGCAGCCGATCGGGACAGGGAACCTCACCCCTCCACTTT. Protein sequence: CASSRSGQGTSPLHF.